This TCR beta chain emerged from a study of T cell responses to AZD1222 COVID-19 vaccine. Using immunoSEQ multiplex PCR, the repertoire was profiled, and TCRdb retains in-frame clones only, with some absent. The repertoire consists of 99,000 or so clones, with over 80% occurring once and the leading ten covering 5%. Germline CDR1 reads SEHNR; CDR2 reads FQNEAQ (reference sequence). Trimming shortened V by 4 bases and J by 1 base, and 13 bases separated the two germline ends. This CDR3 has 15 residues. This clonotype was obtained from an adult in good health. V is TRBV7-9 and J is TRBJ1-1; D is possibly TRBD1 (6 bases). The sample here was peripheral blood, taken on day 0 of AZD1222 vaccination. For the CDR3, the DNA is TGTGCCAGCAGCTCATGGACAGTGAGGAACACTGAAGCTTTCTTT. Encoded protein: CASSSWTVRNTEAFF.